The clone carrying this T cell receptor beta chain turned up a few times. The antigen is unknown. Researchers extracted total RNA from unfractionated whole blood. The data stem from a study of human T cells and chemical hapten exposure. TCRdb passed the 5' RACE reads through MiXCR, listing each CDR3 protein once. In the table there are roughly 120,000 distinct CDR3 sequences, approximately 19% of which are singletons. V lost 0 bases, J lost 3 bases, and 14 bases lay in between. CDR3 length: 15 residues. CDR1 and CDR2 (germline): GTSNPN, SVGIG (reference sequence). Study outcomes and limitations: The number of TCRs above 1 in 1000 frequency did not change after DPC sensitization.

This receptor was taken from a human donor in good health. The chain employs TRBV30 and TRBJ1-1, with TRBD1 as a possible D gene (5 bases). CDR3 sequence reads: CAWSVSETVYTEAFF. The CDR3 coding sequence is TGTGCCTGGAGTGTTTCCGAGACAGTCTACACTGAAGCTTTCTTT.